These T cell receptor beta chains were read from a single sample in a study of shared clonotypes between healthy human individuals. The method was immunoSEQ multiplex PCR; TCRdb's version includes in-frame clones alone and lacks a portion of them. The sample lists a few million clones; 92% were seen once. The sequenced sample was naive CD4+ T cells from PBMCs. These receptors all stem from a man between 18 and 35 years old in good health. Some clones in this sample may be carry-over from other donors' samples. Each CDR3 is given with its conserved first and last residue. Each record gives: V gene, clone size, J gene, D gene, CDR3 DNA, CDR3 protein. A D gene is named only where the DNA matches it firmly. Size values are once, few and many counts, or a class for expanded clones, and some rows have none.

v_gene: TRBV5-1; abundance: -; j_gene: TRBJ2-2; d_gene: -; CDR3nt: TGCGCCAGCAGCTTAGTACAGAACACCGGGGAGCTGTTTTTT; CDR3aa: CASSLVQNTGELFF
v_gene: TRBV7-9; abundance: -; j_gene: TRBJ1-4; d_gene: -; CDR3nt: TGTGCCAGCAGCTTAGCGGCGCCAACTAATGAAAAACTGTTTTTT; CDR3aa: CASSLAAPTNEKLFF
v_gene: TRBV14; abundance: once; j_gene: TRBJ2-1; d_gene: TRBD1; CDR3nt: TGTGCCAGCAGCCAAAGACCGGGACAGGGGGACAATGAGCAGTTCTTC; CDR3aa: CASSQRPGQGDNEQFF
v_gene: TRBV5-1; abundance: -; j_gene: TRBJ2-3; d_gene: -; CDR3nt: TGCGCCAGCAGCCCAGCCTCCGAGGGGACGCAGTATTTT; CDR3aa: CASSPASEGTQYF
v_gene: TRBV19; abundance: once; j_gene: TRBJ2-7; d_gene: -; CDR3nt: TGTGCCAGTAGTATTTTCGACAGAGCCCCAGACGAGCAGTACTTC; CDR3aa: CASSIFDRAPDEQYF
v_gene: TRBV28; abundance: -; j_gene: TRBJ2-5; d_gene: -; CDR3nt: TGTGCCAGTGGGGGGACGGATAAAGAGACCCAGTACTTC; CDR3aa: CASGGTDKETQYF
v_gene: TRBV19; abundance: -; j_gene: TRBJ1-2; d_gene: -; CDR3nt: TGTGCCAGTAGTATAGATAACAGGAGGGGCTATGGCTACACCTTC; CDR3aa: CASSIDNRRGYGYTF
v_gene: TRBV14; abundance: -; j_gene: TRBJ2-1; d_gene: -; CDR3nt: TGTGCCAGCAGCCAAGCTCTAGCGGAGCAGTTCTTC; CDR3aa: CASSQALAEQFF
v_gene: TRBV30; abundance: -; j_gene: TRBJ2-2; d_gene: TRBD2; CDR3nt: TGTGCCTGGAGTGTACAGCTAGCGGGAAGACCCGGGGAGCTGTTTTTT; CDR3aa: CAWSVQLAGRPGELFF
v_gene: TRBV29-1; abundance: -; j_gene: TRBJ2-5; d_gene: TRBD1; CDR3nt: TGCAGCGCCGGAGGGGACAGGTCACAAGAGACCCAGTACTTC; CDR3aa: CSAGGDRSQETQYF
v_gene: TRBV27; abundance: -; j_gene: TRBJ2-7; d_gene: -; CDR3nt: TGTGCCAGCAGTTCGTATCCGGGGGCGGCGGCCTACGAGCAGTACTTC; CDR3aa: CASSSYPGAAAYEQYF
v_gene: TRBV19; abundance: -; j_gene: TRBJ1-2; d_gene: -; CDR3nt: TGTGCCAGTAGCTGGGATGGCAGCGGGAAAGTGTCCTATGGCTACACCTTC; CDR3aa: CASSWDGSGKVSYGYTF
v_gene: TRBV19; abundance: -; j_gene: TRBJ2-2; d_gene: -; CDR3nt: TGTGCCAGTAAACGACTTACCACCGGGGAGCTGTTTTTT; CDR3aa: CASKRLTTGELFF
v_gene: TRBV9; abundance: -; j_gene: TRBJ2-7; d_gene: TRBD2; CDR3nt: TGTGCCAGCAGCATTGGGACTAGCGGCTCCTACGAGCAGTACTTC; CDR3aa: CASSIGTSGSYEQYF
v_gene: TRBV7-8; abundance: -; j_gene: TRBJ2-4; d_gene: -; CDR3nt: TGTGCCAGCAGCCCCCGGGCATATAGTAAGCTAGCCAAAAACATTCAGTACTTC; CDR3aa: CASSPRAYSKLAKNIQYF
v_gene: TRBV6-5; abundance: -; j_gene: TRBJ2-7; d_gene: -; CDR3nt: TGTGCCAGCAGACCGGGACCAACCTACGAGCAGTACTTC; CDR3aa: CASRPGPTYEQYF
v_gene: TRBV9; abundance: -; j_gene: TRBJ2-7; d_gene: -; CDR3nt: TGTGCCAGCAGCGTAGATTCTGCCCCCTACGAGCAGTACTTC; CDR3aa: CASSVDSAPYEQYF
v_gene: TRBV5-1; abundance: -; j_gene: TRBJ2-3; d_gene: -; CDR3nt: TGCGCCAGCAAACTAGCCCTACTCACAGATACGCAGTATTTT; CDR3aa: CASKLALLTDTQYF
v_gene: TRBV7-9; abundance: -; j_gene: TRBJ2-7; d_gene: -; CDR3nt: TGTGCCAGCAGCTTCCCTGATACAAGGGGCACCTACGAGCAGTACTTC; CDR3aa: CASSFPDTRGTYEQYF